This entry lists 5 T cell receptor beta chains sequenced from one sample in a study of CD8 T cells in Susac syndrome. An amount of RNA that ranged from about 0.45 to 1 ug was reverse transcribed with random hexamers. TCRdb reprocessed the immunoSEQ multiplex PCR reads with MiXCR, giving one entry per CDR3 protein. The table has roughly 200,000 distinct CDR3 sequences, about 95% seen once; the top ten hold more than 0.1%. The sequenced sample consisted of CD4+ T cells from PBMCs. All receptors derive from a human donor in good health.

The rearrangement joins TRBV20-1 to TRBJ2-1; 7 bases line up with TRBD2. J lost 9 bases, V lost 1 base, and 12 bases had no gene match. This CDR3 comprises 15 residues. Germline loops: CDR1 DFQATT, CDR2 SNEGSKA (reference sequence). CDR3: CSARAGGALGVEQFF. The CDR3 bases are TGCAGTGCTAGAGCGGGAGGCGCCCTAGGTGTTGAGCAGTTCTTC.

The CDR3 here is CATSAKERVMYF. CDR3 nucleotides: TGTGCCACCAGTGCCAAGGAGAGGGTAATGTACTTC. The chain has TRBV24-1 and TRBJ2-7; weak D call: TRBD2 (5 bases). CDR3 length: 12 amino acids. Trimming cost V 5 bases and J 12 bases, with 16 bases left between them. Germline assignment: CDR1 KGHDR and CDR2 SFDVKD.

The chain recombines TRBV19 with TRBJ1-1, with D hard to call. This CDR3 spans 13 amino acids. The ends were cut back, 4 bases at V and 1 base at J, with 7 bases in the middle. From germline, CDR1 is LNHDA and CDR2 SQIVND (reference sequence). CDR3 protein: CASSTQKNTEAFF. The CDR3 DNA follows: TGTGCCAGTAGTACGCAAAAGAACACTGAAGCTTTCTTT.

This chain links TRBV30 with TRBJ2-1, with 12 bases that match TRBD2. Unmatched junction bases numbered 11, after V lost 4 bases and J lost 7 bases. The CDR3 contains 16 residues. Germline V gene sequence: CDR1 GTSNPN, CDR2 SVGIG (reference sequence). The DNA for the CDR3 is TGTGCCTGGAACGGGTTCTCGACTAGCGGGAGTAATGAGCAGTTCTTC. This encodes CAWNGFSTSGSNEQFF.

The V call is TRBV7-2, the J call TRBJ2-7, with a weak D call TRBD2 (5 bases). Germline V gene data show CDR1 as SGHTA and CDR2 as FQGNSA. Trimming removed 2 bases at V and 9 bases at J, with 20 bases between. There are 15 residues in the CDR3. CDR3 DNA sequence: TGTGCCAGCAGCTTAACGTCCGCGGGTCCAGTGGTGCAGTACTTC. Its protein product is CASSLTSAGPVVQYF. The full variable domain, rest sourced from reference TRBV7-2 and TRBJ2-7, is GAGVSQSPSNKVTEKGKDVELRCDPISGHTALYWYRQSLGQGLEFLIYFQGNSAPDKSGLPSDRFSAERTGGSVSTLTIQRTQQEDSAVYLCASSLTSAGPVVQYFGPGTRLTVT.